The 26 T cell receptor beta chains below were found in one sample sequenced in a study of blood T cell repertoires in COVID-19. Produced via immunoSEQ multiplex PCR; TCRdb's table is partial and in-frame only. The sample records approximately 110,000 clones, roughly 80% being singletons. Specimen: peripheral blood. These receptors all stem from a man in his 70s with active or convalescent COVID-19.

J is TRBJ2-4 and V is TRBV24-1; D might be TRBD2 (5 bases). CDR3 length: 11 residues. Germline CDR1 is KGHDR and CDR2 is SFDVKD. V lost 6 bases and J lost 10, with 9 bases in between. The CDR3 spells CATSSSGIQYF. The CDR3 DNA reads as TGTGCCACCAGTTCGTCGGGGATTCAGTACTTC.

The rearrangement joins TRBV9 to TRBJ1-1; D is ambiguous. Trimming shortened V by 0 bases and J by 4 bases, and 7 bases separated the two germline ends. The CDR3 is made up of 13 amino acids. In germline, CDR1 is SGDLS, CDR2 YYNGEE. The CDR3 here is CASSVASATEAFF. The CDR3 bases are TGTGCCAGCAGCGTAGCCAGTGCCACTGAAGCTTTCTTT.

For the CDR3, the DNA is TGTGCCAGCAGCTGGGGAGGAAATCAGCCCCAGCATTTT. Its translation: CASSWGGNQPQHF. The chain has TRBV5-8 and TRBJ1-5; D gene ambiguous. V was cut by 3 bases and J by 4 bases, with 8 bases left in between. The CDR3 is 13 residues long. Germline-derived CDR1 and CDR2 are SGHTS and YDEGEE.

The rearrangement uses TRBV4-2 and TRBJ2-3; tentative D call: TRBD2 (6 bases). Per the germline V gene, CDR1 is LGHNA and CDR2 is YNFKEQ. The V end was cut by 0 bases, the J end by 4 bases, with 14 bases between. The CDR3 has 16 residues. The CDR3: CASSQEGTAGPDTQYF. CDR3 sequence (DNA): TGTGCCAGCAGCCAAGAAGGGACCGCGGGGCCAGATACGCAGTATTTT.

The CDR3 sequence: CASSLTMSSGQGAYGYTF. CDR3 DNA sequence: TGTGCCAGCAGCTTAACCATGAGTAGCGGACAGGGGGCCTATGGCTACACCTTC. The chain carries TRBV7-8 and TRBJ1-2; 11 bases match TRBD1. Trimming at V came to 2 bases and at J to 4 bases, leaving 12 bases not matched to a gene. Germline lookup yields CDR1 SGHVS and CDR2 FQNEAQ. The CDR3 runs to 18 residues.

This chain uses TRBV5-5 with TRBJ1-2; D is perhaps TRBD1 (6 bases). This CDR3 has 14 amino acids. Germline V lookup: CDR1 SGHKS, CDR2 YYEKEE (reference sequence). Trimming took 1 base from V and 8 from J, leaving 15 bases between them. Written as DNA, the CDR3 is TGTGCCAGCAGCTTGTCTACAGGGAGCTCGGGCTACACCTTC. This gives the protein CASSLSTGSSGYTF.

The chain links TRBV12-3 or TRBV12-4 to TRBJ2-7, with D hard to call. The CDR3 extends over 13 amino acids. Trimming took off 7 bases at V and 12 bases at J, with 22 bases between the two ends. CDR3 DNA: TGTGCCAGCACCTTGGGTGGCGACACCACCTCGTACTTC. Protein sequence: CASTLGGDTTSYF.

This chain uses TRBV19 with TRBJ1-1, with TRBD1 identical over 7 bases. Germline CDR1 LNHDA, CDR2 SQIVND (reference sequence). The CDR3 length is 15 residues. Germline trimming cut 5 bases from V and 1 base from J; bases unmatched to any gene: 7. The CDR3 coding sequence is TGTGCCAGTAGTCTAACGACAGGGACGAACACTGAAGCTTTCTTT. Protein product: CASSLTTGTNTEAFF.

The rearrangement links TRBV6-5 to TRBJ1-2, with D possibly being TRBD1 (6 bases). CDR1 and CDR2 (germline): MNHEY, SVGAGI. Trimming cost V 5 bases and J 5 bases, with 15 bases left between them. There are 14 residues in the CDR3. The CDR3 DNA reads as TGTGCCAGCAGTACGGTCGTCAGGGGTTATGGCTACACCTTC. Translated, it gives CASSTVVRGYGYTF.

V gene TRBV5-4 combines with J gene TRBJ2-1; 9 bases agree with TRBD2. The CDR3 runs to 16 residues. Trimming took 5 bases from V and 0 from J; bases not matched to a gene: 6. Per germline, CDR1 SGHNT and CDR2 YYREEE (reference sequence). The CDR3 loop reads CASSLAGAHSYNEQFF. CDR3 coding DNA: TGTGCCAGCAGTTTAGCGGGAGCCCACTCCTACAATGAGCAGTTCTTC. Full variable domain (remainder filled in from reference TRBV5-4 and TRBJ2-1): ETGVTQSPTHLIKTRGQQVTLRCSSQSGHNTVSWYQQALGQGPQFIFQYYREEENGRGNFPPRFSGLQFPNYSSELNVNALELDDSALYLCASSLAGAHSYNEQFFGPGTRLTVL.

CDR3: CASSPRFYGYTF. CDR3 sequence (DNA): TGTGCCAGCAGCCCGCGGTTCTATGGCTACACCTTC. This sequence joins TRBV5-8 and TRBJ1-2; D is unclear. The V end lost 4 bases, the J end lost 4 bases, and 8 bases lay between the germline ends. This CDR3 spans 12 amino acids. Germline V gene lookup returns CDR1 SGHTS and CDR2 YDEGEE.

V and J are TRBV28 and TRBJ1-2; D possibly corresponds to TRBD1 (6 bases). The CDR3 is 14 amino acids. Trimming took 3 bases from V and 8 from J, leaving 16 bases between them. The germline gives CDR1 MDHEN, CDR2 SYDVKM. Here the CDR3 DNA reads TGTGCCAGCAGTTTCGTTACAGGGTATGTCGGCTACACCTTC. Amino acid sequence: CASSFVTGYVGYTF.

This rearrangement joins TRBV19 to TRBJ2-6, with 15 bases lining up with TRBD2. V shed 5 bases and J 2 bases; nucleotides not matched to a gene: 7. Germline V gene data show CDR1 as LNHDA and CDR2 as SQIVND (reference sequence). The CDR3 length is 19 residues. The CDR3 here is CASSPTGLAGGAGANVLTF. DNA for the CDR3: TGTGCCAGTAGTCCAACGGGACTAGCGGGAGGAGCTGGGGCCAACGTCCTGACTTTC.

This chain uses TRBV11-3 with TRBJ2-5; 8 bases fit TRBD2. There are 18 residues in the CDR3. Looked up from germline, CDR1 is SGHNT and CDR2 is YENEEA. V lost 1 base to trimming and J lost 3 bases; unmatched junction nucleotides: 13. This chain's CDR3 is CASSLGKQASGSEETQYF. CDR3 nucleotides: TGTGCCAGCAGCTTAGGTAAACAAGCTAGCGGGTCAGAAGAGACCCAGTACTTC. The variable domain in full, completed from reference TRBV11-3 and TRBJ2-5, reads EAGVVQSPRYKIIEKKQPVAFWCNPISGHNTLYWYLQNLGQGPELLIRYENEEAVDDSQLPKDRFSAERLKGVDSTLKIQPAELGDSAVYLCASSLGKQASGSEETQYFGPGTRLLVL.

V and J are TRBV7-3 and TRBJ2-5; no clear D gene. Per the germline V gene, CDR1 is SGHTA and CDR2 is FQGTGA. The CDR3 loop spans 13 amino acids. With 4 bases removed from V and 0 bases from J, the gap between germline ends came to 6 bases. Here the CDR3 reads CASSSSYQETQYF. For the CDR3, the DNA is TGTGCCAGCAGCTCCTCGTACCAAGAGACCCAGTACTTC.

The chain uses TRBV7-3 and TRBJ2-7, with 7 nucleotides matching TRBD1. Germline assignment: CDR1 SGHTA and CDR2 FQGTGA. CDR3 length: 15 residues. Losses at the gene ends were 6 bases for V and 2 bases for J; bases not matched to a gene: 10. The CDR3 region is CASRASGTAPYEQYF. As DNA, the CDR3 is TGTGCCAGCAGGGCCTCCGGGACAGCCCCCTACGAGCAGTACTTC.

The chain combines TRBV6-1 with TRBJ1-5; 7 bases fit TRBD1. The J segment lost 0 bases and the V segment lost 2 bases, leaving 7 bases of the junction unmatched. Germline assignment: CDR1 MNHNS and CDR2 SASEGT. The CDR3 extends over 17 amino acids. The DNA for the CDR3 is TGTGCCAGCAGTGAACGCGGGACAGCTTATAGCAATCAGCCCCAGCATTTT. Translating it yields CASSERGTAYSNQPQHF.

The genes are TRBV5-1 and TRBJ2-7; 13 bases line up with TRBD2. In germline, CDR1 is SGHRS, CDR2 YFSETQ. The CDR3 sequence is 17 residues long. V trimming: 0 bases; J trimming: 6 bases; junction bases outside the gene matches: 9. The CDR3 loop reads CASSLVGLAGASGEQYF. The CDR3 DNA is TGCGCCAGCAGCTTGGTAGGACTAGCGGGAGCGTCGGGCGAGCAGTACTTC.

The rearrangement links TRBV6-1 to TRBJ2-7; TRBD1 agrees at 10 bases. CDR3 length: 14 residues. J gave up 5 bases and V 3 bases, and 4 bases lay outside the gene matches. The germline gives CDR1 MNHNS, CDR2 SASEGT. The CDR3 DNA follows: TGTGCCAGCAGTGAGACAGGGGGCGGGGACGAGCAGTACTTC. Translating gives CASSETGGGDEQYF.

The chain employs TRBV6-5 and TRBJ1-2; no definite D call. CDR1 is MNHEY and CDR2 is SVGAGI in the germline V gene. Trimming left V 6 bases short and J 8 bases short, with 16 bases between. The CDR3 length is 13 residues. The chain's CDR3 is CASRVQAPEGYTF. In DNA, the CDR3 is TGTGCCAGCAGAGTTCAGGCTCCGGAAGGCTACACCTTC.

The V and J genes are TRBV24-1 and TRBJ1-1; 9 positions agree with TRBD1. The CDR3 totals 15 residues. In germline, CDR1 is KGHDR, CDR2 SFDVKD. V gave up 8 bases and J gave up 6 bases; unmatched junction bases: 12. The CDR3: CATTSGQGPLPEAFF. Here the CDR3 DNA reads TGTGCCACCACCTCCGGACAGGGGCCCCTTCCTGAAGCTTTCTTT.

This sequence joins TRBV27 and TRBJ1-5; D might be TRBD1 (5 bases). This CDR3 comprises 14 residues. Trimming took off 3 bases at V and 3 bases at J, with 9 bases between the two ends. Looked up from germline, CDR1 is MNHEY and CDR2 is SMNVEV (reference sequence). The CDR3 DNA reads TGTGCCAGCAGTTTCGGCAGGGCCAATCAGCCCCAGCATTTT. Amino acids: CASSFGRANQPQHF.

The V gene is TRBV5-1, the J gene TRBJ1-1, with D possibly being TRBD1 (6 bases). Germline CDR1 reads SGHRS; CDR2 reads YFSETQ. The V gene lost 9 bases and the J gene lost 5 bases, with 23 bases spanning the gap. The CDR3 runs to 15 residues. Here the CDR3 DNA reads TGCGCCACCAGAAATGGGTCGGGGGGCCCGACTGAAGCTTTCTTT. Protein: CATRNGSGGPTEAFF.

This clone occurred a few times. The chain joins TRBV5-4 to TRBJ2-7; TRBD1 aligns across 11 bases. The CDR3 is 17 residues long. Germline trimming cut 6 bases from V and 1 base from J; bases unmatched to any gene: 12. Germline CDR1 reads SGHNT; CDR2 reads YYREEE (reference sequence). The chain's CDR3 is CASTHNPGTGGSYEQYF. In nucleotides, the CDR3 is TGTGCCAGCACCCATAATCCCGGGACAGGGGGGTCCTACGAGCAGTACTTC.

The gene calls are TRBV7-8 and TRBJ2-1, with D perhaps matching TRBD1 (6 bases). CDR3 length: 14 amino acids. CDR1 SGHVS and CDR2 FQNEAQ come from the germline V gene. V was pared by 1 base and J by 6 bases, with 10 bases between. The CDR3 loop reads CASSLVTGPNEQFF. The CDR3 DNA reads TGTGCCAGCAGCTTAGTTACAGGGCCCAATGAGCAGTTCTTC.

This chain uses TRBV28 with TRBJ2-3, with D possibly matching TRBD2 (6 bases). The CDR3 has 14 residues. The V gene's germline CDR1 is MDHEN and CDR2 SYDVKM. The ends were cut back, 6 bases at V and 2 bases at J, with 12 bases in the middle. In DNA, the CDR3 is TGTGCCAGCAGGTGGGGGAGGCCCACAGATACGCAGTATTTT. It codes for CASRWGRPTDTQYF.